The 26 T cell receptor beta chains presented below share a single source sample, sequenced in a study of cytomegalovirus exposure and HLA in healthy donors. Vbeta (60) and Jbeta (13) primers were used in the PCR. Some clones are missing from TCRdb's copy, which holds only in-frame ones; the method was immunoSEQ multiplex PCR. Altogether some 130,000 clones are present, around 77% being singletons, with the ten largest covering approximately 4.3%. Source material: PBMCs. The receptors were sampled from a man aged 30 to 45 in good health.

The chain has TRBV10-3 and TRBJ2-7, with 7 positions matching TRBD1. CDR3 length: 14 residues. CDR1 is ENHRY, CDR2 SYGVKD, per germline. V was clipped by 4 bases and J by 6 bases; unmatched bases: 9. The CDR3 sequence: CAISGTGVGFEQYF. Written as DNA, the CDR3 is TGTGCCATCAGTGGAACAGGGGTGGGTTTCGAGCAGTACTTC.

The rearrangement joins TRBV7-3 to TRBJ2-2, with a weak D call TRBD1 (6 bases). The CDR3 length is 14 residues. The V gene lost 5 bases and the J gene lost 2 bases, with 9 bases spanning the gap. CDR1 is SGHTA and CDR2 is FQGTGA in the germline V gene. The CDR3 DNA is TGTGCCAGCAGCCTGGACAGCAACACCGGGGAGCTGTTTTTT. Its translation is CASSLDSNTGELFF.

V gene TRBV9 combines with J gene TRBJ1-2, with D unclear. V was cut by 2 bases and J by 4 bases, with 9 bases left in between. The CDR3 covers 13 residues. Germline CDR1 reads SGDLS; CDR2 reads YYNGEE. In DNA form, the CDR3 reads TGTGCCAGCAGCGTTGAGGCCTCCTATGGCTACACCTTC. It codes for CASSVEASYGYTF.

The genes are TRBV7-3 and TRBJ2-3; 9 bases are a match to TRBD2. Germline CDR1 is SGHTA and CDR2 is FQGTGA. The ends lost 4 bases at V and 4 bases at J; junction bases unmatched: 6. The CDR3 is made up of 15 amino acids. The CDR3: CASSSVAGVADTQYF. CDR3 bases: TGTGCCAGCAGCTCAGTAGCGGGAGTCGCAGATACGCAGTATTTT.

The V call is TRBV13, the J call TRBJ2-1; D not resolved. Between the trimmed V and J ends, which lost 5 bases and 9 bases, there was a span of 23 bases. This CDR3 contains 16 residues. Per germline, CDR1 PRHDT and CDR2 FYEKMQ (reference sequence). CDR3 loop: CASSPRRPARGGEQFF. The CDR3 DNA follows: TGTGCCAGCAGCCCCCGACGTCCCGCCCGAGGTGGTGAGCAGTTCTTC.

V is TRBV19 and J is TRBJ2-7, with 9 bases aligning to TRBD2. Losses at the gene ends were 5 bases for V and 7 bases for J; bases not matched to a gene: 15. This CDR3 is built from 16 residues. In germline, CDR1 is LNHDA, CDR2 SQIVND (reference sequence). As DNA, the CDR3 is TGTGCCAGTAGTCTTCTCAAAAGCGGGAGGTTAGGAGAGCAGTACTTC. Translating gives CASSLLKSGRLGEQYF.

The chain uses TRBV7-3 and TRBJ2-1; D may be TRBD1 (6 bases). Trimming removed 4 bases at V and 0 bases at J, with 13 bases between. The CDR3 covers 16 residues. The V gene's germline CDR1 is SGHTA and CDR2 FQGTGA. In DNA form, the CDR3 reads TGTGCCAGCAGCTCACAGGGTCCTAGCTCCTACAATGAGCAGTTCTTC. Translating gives CASSSQGPSSYNEQFF.

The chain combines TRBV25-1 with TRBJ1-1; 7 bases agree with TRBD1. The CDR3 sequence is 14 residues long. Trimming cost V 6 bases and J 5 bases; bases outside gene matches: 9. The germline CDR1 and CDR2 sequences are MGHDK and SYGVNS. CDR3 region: CASRTDRVGTEAFF. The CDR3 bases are TGTGCCAGCAGAACTGACAGGGTAGGAACTGAAGCTTTCTTT.

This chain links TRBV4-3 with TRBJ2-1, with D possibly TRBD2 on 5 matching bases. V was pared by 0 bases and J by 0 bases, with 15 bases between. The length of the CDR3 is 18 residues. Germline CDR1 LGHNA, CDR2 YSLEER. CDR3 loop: CASSQDRTFLPSYNEQFF. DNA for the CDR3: TGCGCCAGCAGCCAAGATCGGACTTTTCTACCCTCCTACAATGAGCAGTTCTTC.

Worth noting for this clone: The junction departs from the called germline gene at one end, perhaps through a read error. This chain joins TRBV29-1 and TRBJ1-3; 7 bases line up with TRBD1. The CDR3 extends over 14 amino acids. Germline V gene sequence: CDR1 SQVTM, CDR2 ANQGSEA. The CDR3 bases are TGCAGCGTTCAAGACAGGGCTGTCGGAAACACCATATATTTT. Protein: CSVQDRAVGNTIYF.

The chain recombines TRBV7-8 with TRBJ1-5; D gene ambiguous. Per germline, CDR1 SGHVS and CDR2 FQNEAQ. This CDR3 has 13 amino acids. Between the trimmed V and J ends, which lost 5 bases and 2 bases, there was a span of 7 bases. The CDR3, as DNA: TGTGCCAGCAGCGCGAGGGGCAATCAGCCCCAGCATTTT. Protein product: CASSARGNQPQHF.

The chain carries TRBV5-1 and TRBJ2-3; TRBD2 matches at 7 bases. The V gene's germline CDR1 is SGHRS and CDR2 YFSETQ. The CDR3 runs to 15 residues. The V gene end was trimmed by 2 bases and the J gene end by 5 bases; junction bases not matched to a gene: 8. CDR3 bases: TGCGCCAGCAGCTTTAGCGGGCTGGAGGGAGATACGCAGTATTTT. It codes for CASSFSGLEGDTQYF.

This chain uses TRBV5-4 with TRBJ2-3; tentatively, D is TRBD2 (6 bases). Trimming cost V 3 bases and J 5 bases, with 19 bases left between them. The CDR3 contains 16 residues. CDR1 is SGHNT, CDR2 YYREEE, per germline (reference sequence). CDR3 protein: CASSSRIAGGGDTQYF. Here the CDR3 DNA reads TGTGCCAGCAGCTCCCGTATAGCCGGGGGAGGAGATACGCAGTATTTT.

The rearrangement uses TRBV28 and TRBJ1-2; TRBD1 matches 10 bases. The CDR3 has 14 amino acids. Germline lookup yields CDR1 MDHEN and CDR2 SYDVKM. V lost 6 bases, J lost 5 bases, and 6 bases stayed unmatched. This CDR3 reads CASRSPGQGYGYTF. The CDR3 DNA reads TGTGCCAGCAGATCCCCGGGACAGGGGTATGGCTACACCTTC.

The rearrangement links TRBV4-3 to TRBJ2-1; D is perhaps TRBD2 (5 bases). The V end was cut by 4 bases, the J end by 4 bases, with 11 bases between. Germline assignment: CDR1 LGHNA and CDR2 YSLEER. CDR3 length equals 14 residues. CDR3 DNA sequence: TGCGCCAGCAGCCCTGAGGGTCCTTACAATGAGCAGTTCTTC. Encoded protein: CASSPEGPYNEQFF.

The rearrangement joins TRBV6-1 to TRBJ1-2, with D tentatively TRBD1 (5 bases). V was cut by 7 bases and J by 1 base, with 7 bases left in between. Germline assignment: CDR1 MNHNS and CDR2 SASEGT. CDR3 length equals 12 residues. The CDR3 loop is CASTGINYGYTF. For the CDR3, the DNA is TGTGCCAGCACAGGGATTAACTATGGCTACACCTTC.

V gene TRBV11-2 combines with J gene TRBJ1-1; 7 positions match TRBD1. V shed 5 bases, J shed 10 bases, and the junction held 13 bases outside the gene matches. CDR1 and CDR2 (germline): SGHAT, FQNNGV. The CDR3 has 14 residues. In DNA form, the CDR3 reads TGTGCCAGCAGCCCCACAGGGGTGTATTACGGAGCTTTCTTT. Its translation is CASSPTGVYYGAFF.

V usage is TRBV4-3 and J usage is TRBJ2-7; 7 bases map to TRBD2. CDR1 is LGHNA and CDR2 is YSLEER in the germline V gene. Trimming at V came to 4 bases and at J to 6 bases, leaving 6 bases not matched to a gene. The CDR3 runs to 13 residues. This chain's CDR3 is CASSRRGSGEQYF. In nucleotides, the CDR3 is TGCGCCAGCAGCCGGCGGGGGTCTGGCGAGCAGTACTTC.

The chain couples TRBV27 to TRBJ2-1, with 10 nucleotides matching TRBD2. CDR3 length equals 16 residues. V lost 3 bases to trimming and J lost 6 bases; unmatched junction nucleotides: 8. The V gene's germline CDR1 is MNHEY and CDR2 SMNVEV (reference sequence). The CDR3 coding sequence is TGTGCCAGCAGTTTGCGCCTAGCGGGAGTCCGCAATGAGCAGTTCTTC. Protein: CASSLRLAGVRNEQFF.

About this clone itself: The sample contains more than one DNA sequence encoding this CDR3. The CDR3 protein is CASSRQGDGYTF. The CDR3 bases are TGTGCCAGCAGCAGACAGGGCGATGGCTACACCTTC. The chain recombines TRBV2 with TRBJ1-2, with 7 bases aligning to TRBD1. Germline CDR1 is SNHLY and CDR2 is FYNNEI. V lost 6 bases to trimming and J lost 6 bases; unmatched junction nucleotides: 4. CDR3 size: 12 residues.

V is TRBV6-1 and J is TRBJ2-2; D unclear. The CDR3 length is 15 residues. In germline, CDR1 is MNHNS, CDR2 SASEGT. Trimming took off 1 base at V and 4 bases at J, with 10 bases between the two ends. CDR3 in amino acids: CASSEGSVSTGELFF. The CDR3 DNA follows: TGTGCCAGCAGTGAAGGGTCAGTATCCACCGGGGAGCTGTTTTTT.

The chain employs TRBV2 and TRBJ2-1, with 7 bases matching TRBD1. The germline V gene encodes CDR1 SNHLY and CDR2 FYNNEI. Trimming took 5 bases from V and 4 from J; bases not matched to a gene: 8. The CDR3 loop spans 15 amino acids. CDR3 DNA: TGTGCCAGCAGTCCACAGGGGAGAGATTACAATGAGCAGTTCTTC. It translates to CASSPQGRDYNEQFF.

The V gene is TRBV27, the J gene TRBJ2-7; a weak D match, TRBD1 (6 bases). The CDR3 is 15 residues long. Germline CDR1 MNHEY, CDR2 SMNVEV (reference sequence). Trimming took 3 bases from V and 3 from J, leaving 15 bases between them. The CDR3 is CASSFKGDRDYEQYF. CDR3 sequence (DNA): TGTGCCAGCAGTTTTAAGGGGGATCGGGACTACGAGCAGTACTTC.

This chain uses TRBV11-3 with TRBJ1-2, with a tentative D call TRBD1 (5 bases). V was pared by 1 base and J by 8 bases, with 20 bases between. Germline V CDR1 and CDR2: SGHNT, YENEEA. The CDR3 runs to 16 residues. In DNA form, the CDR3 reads TGTGCCAGCAGCTTAGGTGCCTCGGGTAGGAGGGACGGCTACACCTTC. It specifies CASSLGASGRRDGYTF.

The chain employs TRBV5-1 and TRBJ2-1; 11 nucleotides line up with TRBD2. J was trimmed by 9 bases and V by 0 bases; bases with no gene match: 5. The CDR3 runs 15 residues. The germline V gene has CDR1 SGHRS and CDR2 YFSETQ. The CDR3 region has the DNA TGCGCCAGCAGCTTGGTTAGCGGGAGGGCCAGTGAGCAGTTCTTC. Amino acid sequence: CASSLVSGRASEQFF.

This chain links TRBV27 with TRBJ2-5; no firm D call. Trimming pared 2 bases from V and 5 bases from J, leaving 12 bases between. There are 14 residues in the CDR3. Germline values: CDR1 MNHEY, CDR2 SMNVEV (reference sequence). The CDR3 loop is CASSLTASGETQYF. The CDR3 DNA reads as TGTGCCAGCAGTTTAACAGCCTCAGGCGAGACCCAGTACTTC.